A single T cell receptor (beta chain) is shown here with its context. The antigen remains unidentified. This sample was taken from a study of OX40 agonist ivuxolimab in advanced cancers. As for the study in general: The study treated patients with ivuxolimab, an agonistic anti-OX40 (CD134) antibody. Study-wide points: Patients who responded partially at 0.1-3.0 mg/kg showed clonal expansion ranking among the lowest. Dosing at 0.1 to 3.0 mg/kg was accompanied by clonal expansion of CD4+ and CD8+ blood T cells by week 6.

Autoimmune disease history or systemic immunosuppression led to patient exclusion. Only in-frame clones appear in the TCRdb table, and some are missing; sequencing was by immunoSEQ multiplex PCR. The repertoire holds 40,000 to 55,000 clones, with roughly 91% as singletons. The TCR sequence derives from an adult with an advanced solid tumor such as melanoma, head and neck, liver or kidney cancer. The source was CD4+ or CD8+ T cells sorted from blood, collected in a trial of the OX40 agonist ivuxolimab.

The CDR3 DNA reads TGTGCCAGCAGCAACGGGACAGGGGAATACAGGACCTACGAGCAGTACTTC. Its protein is CASSNGTGEYRTYEQYF. The genes are TRBV21-1 and TRBJ2-7; whether TRBD1, the table's D call, matches the DNA was not checked. TRBV21-1 is a pseudogene. The CDR3 length is 17 residues.